This is a list of T cell receptor beta chains from one sample in a study of a mutant IDH1 vaccine in newly diagnosed glioma. Sequenced by immunoSEQ multiplex PCR; TCRdb stores in-frame clones only, minus some. Among roughly 130,000 clones listed, about 80% were seen once. Their antigens are not known. Sequencing used PBMCs, obtained from a glioma patient whose treatment included an IDH1 peptide vaccine. These receptor sequences come from a man aged 35-49 years with glioma. Each CDR3 is given with its conserved first and last residue. A D gene is named only where the DNA matches it firmly. Clone size appears in some rows only: once, few, many, or a class for an expanded clone.

V: TRBV4-3; size: .; J: TRBJ2-3; D: TRBD2; CDR3: CASSQDWGPSGIRADTQYF; DNA: TGCGCCAGCAGCCAAGATTGGGGCCCCAGCGGGATTCGTGCAGATACGCAGTATTTT
V: TRBV6-4; size: .; J: TRBJ1-6; D: .; CDR3: CASSDSGQGNSPLHF; DNA: TGTGCCAGCAGTGACTCGGGGCAGGGGAATTCACCCCTCCACTTT
V: TRBV28; size: .; J: TRBJ1-4; D: .; CDR3: CASNRDGLIEKLFF; DNA: TGTGCCAGCAACCGGGACGGCCTAATTGAAAAACTGTTTTTT
V: TRBV5-1; size: .; J: TRBJ1-5; D: .; CDR3: CASSLASGSNQPQHF; DNA: TGCGCCAGCAGCTTGGCGTCCGGAAGCAATCAGCCCCAGCATTTT
V: TRBV7-8; size: .; J: TRBJ2-3; D: TRBD2; CDR3: CASSRLAAPSTDTQYF; DNA: TGTGCCAGCAGCAGACTAGCGGCTCCTAGCACAGATACGCAGTATTTT
V: TRBV28; size: .; J: TRBJ1-1; D: .; CDR3: CASIQGGMNTEAFF; DNA: TGTGCCAGCATTCAGGGTGGGATGAACACTGAAGCTTTCTTT
V: TRBV7-8; size: .; J: TRBJ2-1; D: .; CDR3: CASSPGGTEGFYNEQFF; DNA: TGTGCCAGCAGCCCCGGCGGGACAGAAGGCTTCTACAATGAGCAGTTCTTC
V: TRBV5-4; size: .; J: TRBJ1-1; D: .; CDR3: CASSLTGRHDGAFF; DNA: TGTGCCAGCAGCCTTACAGGACGCCACGACGGAGCTTTCTTT
V: TRBV5-4; size: .; J: TRBJ1-4; D: .; CDR3: CASSLDRYNEKLFF; DNA: TGTGCCAGCAGCTTGGACCGGTATAATGAAAAACTGTTTTTT
V: TRBV18; size: .; J: TRBJ2-3; D: .; CDR3: CASSPRGSPTDTQYF; DNA: TGTGCCAGCTCACCGAGGGGGTCACCCACAGATACGCAGTATTTT
V: TRBV15; size: few; J: TRBJ1-1; D: TRBD1; CDR3: CATSVHGTGTEAFF; DNA: TGTGCCACCAGCGTGCACGGGACAGGGACTGAAGCTTTCTTT
V: TRBV7-6; size: .; J: TRBJ2-5; D: TRBD2; CDR3: CASSLVVAGTQETQYF; DNA: TGTGCCAGCAGCTTAGTGGTAGCGGGGACCCAAGAGACCCAGTACTTC
V: TRBV5-1; size: few; J: TRBJ1-1; D: TRBD1; CDR3: CASSPDRVSTEAFF; DNA: TGCGCCAGCAGCCCGGACAGGGTAAGCACTGAAGCTTTCTTT
V: TRBV7-6; size: .; J: TRBJ2-3; D: .; CDR3: CASSLITDTQYF; DNA: TGTGCCAGCAGCTTAATTACAGATACGCAGTATTTT
V: TRBV4-3; size: .; J: TRBJ2-2; D: TRBD2; CDR3: CASSHLTSGDAGELFF; DNA: TGCGCCAGCAGCCACCTCACTAGCGGGGATGCCGGGGAGCTGTTTTTT
V: TRBV4-1; size: once; J: TRBJ2-1; D: TRBD2; CDR3: CASSQETSGRYNEQFF; DNA: TGCGCCAGCAGCCAAGAAACTAGCGGGAGGTACAATGAGCAGTTCTTC
V: TRBV30; size: few; J: TRBJ1-5; D: .; CDR3: CAWSESGSQPQHF; DNA: TGTGCCTGGAGTGAGTCAGGTTCCCAGCCCCAGCATTTT
V: TRBV10-3; size: .; J: TRBJ1-3; D: .; CDR3: CAISEAKGTGNTIYF; DNA: TGTGCCATCAGTGAGGCTAAGGGTACTGGAAACACCATATATTTT
V: TRBV6-1; size: .; J: TRBJ1-3; D: TRBD1; CDR3: CASSGGQVFSGNTIYF; DNA: TGTGCCAGCAGTGGGGGACAGGTCTTCTCTGGAAACACCATATATTTT
V: TRBV19; size: .; J: TRBJ2-1; D: TRBD1; CDR3: CASSPGQLVYNEQFF; DNA: TGTGCCAGTAGCCCGGGACAGCTCGTCTACAATGAGCAGTTCTTC
V: TRBV5-1; size: .; J: TRBJ2-7; D: .; CDR3: CASSLHPYEQYF; DNA: TGCGCCAGCAGCTTACACCCCTACGAGCAGTACTTC
V: TRBV30; size: .; J: TRBJ2-7; D: .; CDR3: CAFHQAGFDEQYF; DNA: TGTGCTTTCCACCAGGCAGGGTTCGACGAGCAGTACTTC
V: TRBV5-4; size: .; J: TRBJ1-1; D: .; CDR3: CASSLGQANTEAFF; DNA: TGTGCCAGCAGCTTGGGCCAGGCGAACACTGAAGCTTTCTTT
V: TRBV27; size: .; J: TRBJ1-1; D: .; CDR3: CASSLIATDYTEAFF; DNA: TGTGCCAGCAGTTTAATCGCAACCGATTACACTGAAGCTTTCTTT
V: TRBV7-2; size: .; J: TRBJ1-1; D: TRBD1; CDR3: CASSLGQGVPEAFF; DNA: TGTGCCAGCAGCTTAGGACAGGGTGTGCCTGAAGCTTTCTTT
V: TRBV4-3; size: .; J: TRBJ2-1; D: TRBD1; CDR3: CASSQVGTGVNEQFF; DNA: TGCGCCAGCAGCCAAGTTGGGACAGGGGTAAATGAGCAGTTCTTC
V: TRBV29-1; size: .; J: TRBJ2-7; D: .; CDR3: CSVTLGGPNEQYF; DNA: TGCAGCGTCACGTTGGGGGGGCCCAACGAGCAGTACTTC
V: TRBV30; size: .; J: TRBJ1-4; D: .; CDR3: CAWSVDWRGEKLFF; DNA: TGTGCCTGGAGTGTAGATTGGCGGGGTGAAAAACTGTTTTTT